This T cell receptor (beta chain) is from a study of CD8 T cells in ankylosing spondylitis (dated by TCRdb to between 2016 and 2019). Some background on the complete study: T cell receptor beta repertoires were profiled in healthy donors and ankylosing spondylitis patients so that disease-linked TCR variants could be found. The whole study cohort included 85 to 120 healthy donors and roughly 24 ankylosing spondylitis patients. Peripheral blood samples were taken, and synovial fluid was additionally collected from ankylosing spondylitis patients.

A remark on this clonotype: Its antigen target is currently unknown. No quality values exist for individual bases; no much larger clone is one base distant.

TCRdb lists the instrument as Illumina HiSeq 2500. TCR beta libraries were prepared by quantitative 5'-RACE with molecular barcodes. On the study's bioinformatics: Disease-linked TCR variants were identified with a new computational method built on a probabilistic model of VDJ rearrangement. In-frame beta chains were kept once TCRdb had trimmed the public reads at Q25 with fastp and called clones with MiXCR. Rows are combined by CDR3 protein, so each entry shows the most common genes and DNA. The V and J calls follow TCRdb's processing rather than the paper's. The sample table lists approximately 150,000 distinct CDR3 sequences, around a third of them with a count of one. The ten top clones hold 6% of the sample. Synovial fluid samples were matched to blood samples from the same ankylosing spondylitis patients. Study-wide conclusions, independent of this receptor: The disease-linked clones showed a CD8+ phenotype and occurred at relatively low frequencies in peripheral blood. Blood from ankylosing spondylitis patients appeared to be characterized by a TCR beta motif made up of under 10 highly homologous amino acid variants. Some motif variants had previously been reported in the synovial fluid and blood of reactive arthritis patients, which suggests shared mechanisms of disease initiation. The disease-linked clones were reported as significantly enriched in matched synovial fluid samples from ankylosing spondylitis patients.

The sequenced sample consisted of synovial fluid, either unsorted or a sorted T cell fraction (not recorded which). The clonotype originates from a male donor with ankylosing spondylitis.

Read as DNA, the sequence is TGCAGTGGGTCCGCGGGCGCCGGCACTGAAGCTTTCTTT. Its translation reads: CSGSAGAGTEAFF. The chain links TRBV20-1 with TRBJ1-1; the D gene assignment is ambiguous. V sheds 7 bases and J sheds 4 bases, leaving 16 bases between their ends. CDR1 DFQATT and CDR2 SNEGSKA were looked up in the germline V gene (reference sequence). From cysteine to phenylalanine, the CDR3 is 13 amino acids long. Just CDR3 DNA is preserved here, 39 bases in frame from base 1.